These 10 T cell receptor beta chains were sequenced from one sample in a study of T cells expressing NK-cell markers (dated by TCRdb to about 2020). Libraries were constructed by 5' RACE. Reads for this sample came from an Illumina HiSeq 2000. With the reads reprocessed by TCRdb, a single entry stands for each CDR3 protein sequence and no DNA is reported. This sample's clone table shows about 380,000 distinct CDR3 sequences. Of the sample, 5.2% is held by the ten largest clones. Input material: blood T cells: a sorted CD56 or NKG2C T cell subset, CD4+ or CD8+ T cells, or bulk PBMC T cells (not recorded which). The source is a man aged 18-70 years in good health.

The chain is built from TRBV4-2 and TRBJ2-5; checking the TCRdb D call of TRBD2 is not possible without DNA. This CDR3 is 16 amino acids long. Germline loops: CDR1 LGHNA, CDR2 YNFKEQ. The CDR3 is CASSRRTSEDGETQYF.

This sequence joins TRBV2 and TRBJ2-1. This CDR3 has 15 residues. Germline loops: CDR1 SNHLY, CDR2 FYNNEI. CDR3 amino acids: CASSVWGTTNNEQFF.

CDR3: CASSLWEGTRETQYF. The chain carries TRBV7-9 and TRBJ2-5; TCRdb proposes TRBD2, but this gene call is untestable without DNA. The CDR3 is 15 residues long. Per germline, CDR1 SEHNR and CDR2 FQNEAQ (reference sequence).

J is TRBJ2-3 and V is TRBV15; without DNA, the TCRdb call of TRBD1 cannot be checked. This CDR3 spans 15 amino acids. Germline CDR1 is LNHNV and CDR2 is YYDKDF (reference sequence). The CDR3 region is CATSPQGASTDTQYF. Based on the CDR3 plus reference TRBV15 and TRBJ2-3, the full variable domain is DAMVIQNPRYQVTQFGKPVTLSCSQTLNHNVMYWYQQKSSQAPKLLFHYYDKDFNNEADTPDNFQSRRPNTSFCFLDIRSPGLGDTAMYLCATSPQGASTDTQYFGPGTRLTVL.

The genes are TRBV5-1 and TRBJ2-5; TCRdb gives TRBD2 as the D gene, but with no DNA this cannot be confirmed. The CDR3 is made up of 16 amino acids. CDR1 and CDR2 from the germline V gene are SGHRS and YFSETQ. CDR3 sequence reads: CASSLTSGGGAETQYF.

This sequence joins TRBV20-1 and TRBJ2-3; TCRdb gives TRBD1 as the D gene, but with no DNA this cannot be confirmed. The CDR3 runs 14 residues. CDR1 is DFQATT and CDR2 is SNEGSKA in the germline V gene (reference sequence). The CDR3 reads CSAALRRGPDTQYF.

The rearrangement links TRBV7-3 to TRBJ2-2. CDR3 size: 15 residues. Germline loops: CDR1 SGHTA, CDR2 FQGTGA. The CDR3 spells CASSLTRGPTGELFF.

V and J are TRBV7-2 and TRBJ2-3; TCRdb designates TRBD1, a call that cannot be tested without DNA. Germline V gene data show CDR1 as SGHTA and CDR2 as FQGNSA. The CDR3 extends over 15 amino acids. CDR3 sequence: CASSLVPSGLDTQYF.

The chain joins TRBV19 to TRBJ1-2; TCRdb's D gene call, TRBD1, goes unchecked for lack of DNA. The CDR3 sequence is 15 residues long. Germline-derived CDR1 and CDR2 are LNHDA and SQIVND (reference sequence). CDR3 loop: CASSHLRQGNYGYTF.

The J gene is TRBJ2-1, the V gene TRBV7-8; the D call from TCRdb, TRBD2, cannot be confirmed without DNA. The CDR3 is 16 amino acids. CDR1 and CDR2 (germline): SGHVS, FQNEAQ. The CDR3 loop is CASSRPQRGTYNEQFF. The entire variable domain, with the rest obtained from reference TRBV7-8 and TRBJ2-1, is as follows: GAGVSQSPRYKVAKRGQDVALRCDPISGHVSLFWYQQALGQGPEFLTYFQNEAQLDKSGLPSDRFFAERPEGSVSTLKIQRTQQEDSAVYLCASSRPQRGTYNEQFFGPGTRLTVL.